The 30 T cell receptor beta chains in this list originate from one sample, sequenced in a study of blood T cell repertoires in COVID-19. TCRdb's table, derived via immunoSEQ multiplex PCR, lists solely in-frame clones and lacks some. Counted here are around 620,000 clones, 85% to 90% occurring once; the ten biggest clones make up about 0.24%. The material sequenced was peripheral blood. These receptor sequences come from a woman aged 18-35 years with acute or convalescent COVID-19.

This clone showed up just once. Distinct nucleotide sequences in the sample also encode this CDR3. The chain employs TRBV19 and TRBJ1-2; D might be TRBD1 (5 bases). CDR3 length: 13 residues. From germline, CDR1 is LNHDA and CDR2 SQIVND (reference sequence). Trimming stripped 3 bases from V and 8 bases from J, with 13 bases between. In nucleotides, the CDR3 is TGTGCCAGTAGTATCGCAGGGCGAGGCGGCTACACCTTC. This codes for CASSIAGRGGYTF.

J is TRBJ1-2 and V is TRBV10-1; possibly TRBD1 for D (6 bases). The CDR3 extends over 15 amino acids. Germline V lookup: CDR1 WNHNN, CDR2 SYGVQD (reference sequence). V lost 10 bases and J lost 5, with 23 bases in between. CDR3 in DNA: TGCGCCACCCGCGCCGAGCGGACAGACCCTTATGGCTACACCTTC. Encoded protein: CATRAERTDPYGYTF.

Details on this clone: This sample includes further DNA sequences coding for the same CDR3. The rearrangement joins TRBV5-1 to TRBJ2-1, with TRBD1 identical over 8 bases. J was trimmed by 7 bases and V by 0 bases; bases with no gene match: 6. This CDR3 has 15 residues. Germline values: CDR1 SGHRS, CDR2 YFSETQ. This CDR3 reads CASSLGQGAGNEQFF. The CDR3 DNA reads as TGCGCCAGCAGCTTGGGGCAGGGGGCGGGGAATGAGCAGTTCTTC.

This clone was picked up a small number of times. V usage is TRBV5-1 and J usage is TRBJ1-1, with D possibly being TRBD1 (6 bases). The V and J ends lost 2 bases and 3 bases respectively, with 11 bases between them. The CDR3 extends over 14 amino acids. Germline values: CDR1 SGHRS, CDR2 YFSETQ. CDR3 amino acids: CASSLMGGHTEAFF. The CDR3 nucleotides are TGCGCCAGCAGCTTAATGGGGGGGCACACTGAAGCTTTCTTT.

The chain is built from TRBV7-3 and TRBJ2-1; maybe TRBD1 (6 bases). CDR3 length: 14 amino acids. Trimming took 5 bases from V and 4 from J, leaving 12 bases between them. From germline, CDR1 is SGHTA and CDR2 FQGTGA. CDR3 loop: CASSPRDTYNEQFF. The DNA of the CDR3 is TGTGCCAGCAGCCCCCGGGACACATACAATGAGCAGTTCTTC.

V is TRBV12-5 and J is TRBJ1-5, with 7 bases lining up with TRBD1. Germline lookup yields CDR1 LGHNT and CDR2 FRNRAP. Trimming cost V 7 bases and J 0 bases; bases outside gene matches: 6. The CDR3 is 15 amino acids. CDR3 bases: TGTGCTAGTGCCTGGGACAGCAGTAGCAATCAGCCCCAGCATTTT. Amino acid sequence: CASAWDSSSNQPQHF.

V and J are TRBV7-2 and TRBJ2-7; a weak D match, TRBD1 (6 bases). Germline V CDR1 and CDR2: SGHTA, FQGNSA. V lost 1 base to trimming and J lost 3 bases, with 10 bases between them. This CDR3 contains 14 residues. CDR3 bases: TGTGCCAGCAGCTTAGTGGGCAGGGGCTACGAGCAGTACTTC. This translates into CASSLVGRGYEQYF.

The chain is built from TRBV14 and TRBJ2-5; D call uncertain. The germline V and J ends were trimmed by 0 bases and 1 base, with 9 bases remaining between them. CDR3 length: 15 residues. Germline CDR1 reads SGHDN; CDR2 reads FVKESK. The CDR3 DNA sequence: TGTGCCAGCAGCCAAGATCGGTACAGCCAAGAGACCCAGTACTTC. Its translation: CASSQDRYSQETQYF.

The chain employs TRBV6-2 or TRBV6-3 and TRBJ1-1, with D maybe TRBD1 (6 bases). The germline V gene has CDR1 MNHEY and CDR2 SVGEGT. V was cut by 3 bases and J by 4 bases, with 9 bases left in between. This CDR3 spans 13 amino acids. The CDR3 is CASSYQGLTEAFF. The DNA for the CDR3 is TGTGCCAGCAGTTATCAGGGGCTCACTGAAGCTTTCTTT.

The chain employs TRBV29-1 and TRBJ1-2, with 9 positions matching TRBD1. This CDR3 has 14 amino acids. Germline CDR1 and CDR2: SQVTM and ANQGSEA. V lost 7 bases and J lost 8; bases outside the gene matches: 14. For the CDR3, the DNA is TGCAGCGCTACAAGCCTACAGGGGGCTAAGGGCTACACCTTC. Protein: CSATSLQGAKGYTF.

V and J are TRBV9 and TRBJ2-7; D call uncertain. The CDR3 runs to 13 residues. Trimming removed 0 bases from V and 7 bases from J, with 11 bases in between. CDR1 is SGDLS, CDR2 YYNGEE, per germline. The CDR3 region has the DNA TGTGCCAGCAGCGTAGCTAGGTCTGGGGAGCAGTACTTC. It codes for CASSVARSGEQYF.

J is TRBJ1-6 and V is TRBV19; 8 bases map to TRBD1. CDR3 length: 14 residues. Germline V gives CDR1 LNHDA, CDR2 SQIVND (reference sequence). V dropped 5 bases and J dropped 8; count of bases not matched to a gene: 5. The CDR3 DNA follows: TGTGCCAGTAGTCATGGACAGGGCCATTCACCCCTCCACTTT. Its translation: CASSHGQGHSPLHF. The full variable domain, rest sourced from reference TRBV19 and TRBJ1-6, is DGGITQSPKYLFRKEGQNVTLSCEQNLNHDAMYWYRQDPGQGLRLIYYSQIVNDFQKGDIAEGYSVSREKKESFPLTVTSAQKNPTAFYLCASSHGQGHSPLHFGNGTRLTVT.

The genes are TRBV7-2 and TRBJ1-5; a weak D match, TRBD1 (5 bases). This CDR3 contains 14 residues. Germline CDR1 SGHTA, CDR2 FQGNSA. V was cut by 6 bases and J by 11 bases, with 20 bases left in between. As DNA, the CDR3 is TGTGCCAGCAGTCCAAGTTCGGGGGATTTCTCCCAGCATTTT. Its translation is CASSPSSGDFSQHF.

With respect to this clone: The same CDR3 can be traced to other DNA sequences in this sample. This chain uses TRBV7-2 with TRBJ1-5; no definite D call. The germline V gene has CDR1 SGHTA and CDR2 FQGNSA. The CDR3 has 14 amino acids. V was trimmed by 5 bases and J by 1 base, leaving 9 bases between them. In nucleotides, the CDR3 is TGTGCCAGCAGCCTTAGGAGGAGCAATCAGCCCCAGCATTTT. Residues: CASSLRRSNQPQHF.

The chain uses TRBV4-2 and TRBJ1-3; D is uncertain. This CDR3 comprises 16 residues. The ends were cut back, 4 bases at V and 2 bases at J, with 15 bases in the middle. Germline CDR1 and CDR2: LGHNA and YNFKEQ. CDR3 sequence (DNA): TGTGCCAGCAGCCCGTCCCCAGTACCACCTGGAAACACCATATATTTT. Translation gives CASSPSPVPPGNTIYF.

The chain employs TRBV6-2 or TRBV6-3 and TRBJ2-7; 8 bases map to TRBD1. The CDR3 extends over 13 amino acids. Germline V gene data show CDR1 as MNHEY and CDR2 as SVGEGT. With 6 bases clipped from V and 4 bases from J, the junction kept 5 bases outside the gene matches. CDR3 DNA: TGTGCCAGCAGCCTGACAGGGGAGTACGAGCAGTACTTC. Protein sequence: CASSLTGEYEQYF.

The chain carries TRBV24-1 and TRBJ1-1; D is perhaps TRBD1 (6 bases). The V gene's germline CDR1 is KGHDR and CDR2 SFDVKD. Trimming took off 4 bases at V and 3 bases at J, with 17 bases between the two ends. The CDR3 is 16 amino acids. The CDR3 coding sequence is TGTGCCACCAGTGAGGTAGGGGATGGGGGCTACACTGAAGCTTTCTTT. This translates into CATSEVGDGGYTEAFF.

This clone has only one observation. CDR3 in DNA: TGCACCTTCACAGGCAGGGCGAACACCGGGGAGCTGTTTTTT. Translating it yields CTFTGRANTGELFF. V is TRBV29-1 and J is TRBJ2-2, with D possibly being TRBD1 (5 bases). The CDR3 extends over 14 amino acids. Germline CDR1 reads SQVTM; CDR2 reads ANQGSEA.

DNA for the CDR3: TGTGCCAGCAGTTACGGAGGGTTGGGCAATCAGCCCCAGCATTTT. This encodes CASSYGGLGNQPQHF. The gene calls are TRBV6-6 and TRBJ1-5, with D hard to call. From germline, CDR1 is MNHNY and CDR2 SVGAGI (reference sequence). The germline V and J ends were trimmed by 2 bases and 2 bases, with 10 bases remaining between them. CDR3 length equals 15 residues.

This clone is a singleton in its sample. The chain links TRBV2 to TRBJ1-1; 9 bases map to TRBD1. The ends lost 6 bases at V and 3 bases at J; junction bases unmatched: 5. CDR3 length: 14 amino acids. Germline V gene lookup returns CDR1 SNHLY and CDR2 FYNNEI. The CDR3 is CASSRDRVDTEAFF. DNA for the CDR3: TGTGCCAGCAGCCGGGACAGGGTAGACACTGAAGCTTTCTTT.

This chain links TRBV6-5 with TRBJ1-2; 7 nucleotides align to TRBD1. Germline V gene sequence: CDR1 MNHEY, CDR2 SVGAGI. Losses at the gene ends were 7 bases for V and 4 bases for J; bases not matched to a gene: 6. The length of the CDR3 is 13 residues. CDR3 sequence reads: CASTLQGVYGYTF. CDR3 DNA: TGTGCCAGCACCTTGCAGGGGGTCTATGGCTACACCTTC.

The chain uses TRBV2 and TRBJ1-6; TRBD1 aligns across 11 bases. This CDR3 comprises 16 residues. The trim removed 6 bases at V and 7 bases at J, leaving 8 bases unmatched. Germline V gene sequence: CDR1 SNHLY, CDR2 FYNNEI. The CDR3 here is CASRGGQGVPNSPLHF. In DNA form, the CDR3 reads TGTGCCAGCAGGGGGGGACAGGGGGTGCCAAATTCACCCCTCCACTTT. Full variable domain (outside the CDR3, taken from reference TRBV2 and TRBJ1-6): EPEVTQTPSHQVTQMGQEVILRCVPISNHLYFYWYRQILGQKVEFLVSFYNNEISEKSEIFDDQFSVERPDGSNFTLKIRSTKLEDSAMYFCASRGGQGVPNSPLHFGNGTRLTVT.

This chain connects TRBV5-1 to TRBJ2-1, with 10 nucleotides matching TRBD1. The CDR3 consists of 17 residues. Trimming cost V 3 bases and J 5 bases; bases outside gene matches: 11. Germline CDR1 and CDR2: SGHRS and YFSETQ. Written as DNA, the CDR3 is TGCGCCAGCAGCTGGGAAAGGACAGGGGGTCTCGACAATGAGCAGTTCTTC. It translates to CASSWERTGGLDNEQFF.

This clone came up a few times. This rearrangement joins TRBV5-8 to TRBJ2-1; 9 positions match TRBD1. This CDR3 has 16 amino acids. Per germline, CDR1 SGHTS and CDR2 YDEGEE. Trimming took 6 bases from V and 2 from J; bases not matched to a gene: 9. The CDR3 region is CASNQRGQGPYNEQFF. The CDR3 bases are TGTGCCAGCAACCAACGGGGACAGGGCCCCTACAATGAGCAGTTCTTC. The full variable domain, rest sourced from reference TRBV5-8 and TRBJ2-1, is EAGVTQSPTHLIKTRGQQATLRCSPISGHTSVYWYQQALGLGLQFLLWYDEGEERNRGNFPPRFSGRQFPNYSSELNVNALELEDSALYLCASNQRGQGPYNEQFFGPGTRLTVL.

The CDR3 DNA is TGCGCCAGCAGGTCTACGTCCCGGACAGGGAATAATTCACCCCTCCACTTT. It is translated as CASRSTSRTGNNSPLHF. The gene calls are TRBV5-1 and TRBJ1-6, with 8 nucleotides matching TRBD1. Germline V gives CDR1 SGHRS, CDR2 YFSETQ. The CDR3 covers 17 residues. With 5 bases clipped from V and 5 bases from J, the junction kept 12 bases outside the gene matches.

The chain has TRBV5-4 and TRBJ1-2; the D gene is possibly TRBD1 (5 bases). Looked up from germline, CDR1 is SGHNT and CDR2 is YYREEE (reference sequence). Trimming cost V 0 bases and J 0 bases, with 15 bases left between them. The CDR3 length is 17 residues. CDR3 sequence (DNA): TGTGCCAGCAGCTTGGCTAACGTCAGGGATACTAACTATGGCTACACCTTC. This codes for CASSLANVRDTNYGYTF.

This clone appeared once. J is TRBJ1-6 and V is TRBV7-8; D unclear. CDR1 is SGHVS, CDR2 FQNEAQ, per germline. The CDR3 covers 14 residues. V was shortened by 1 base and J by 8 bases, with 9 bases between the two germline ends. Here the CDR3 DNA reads TGTGCCAGCAGCTTAGTCGGCAGCGATTCACCCCTCCACTTT. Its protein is CASSLVGSDSPLHF.

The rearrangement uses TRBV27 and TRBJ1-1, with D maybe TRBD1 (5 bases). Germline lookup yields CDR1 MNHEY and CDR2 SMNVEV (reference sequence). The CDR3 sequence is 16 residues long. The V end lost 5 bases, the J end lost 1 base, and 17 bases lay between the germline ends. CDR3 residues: CASSPQGPGGNTEAFF. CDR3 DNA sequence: TGTGCCAGCAGTCCCCAAGGCCCCGGGGGGAACACTGAAGCTTTCTTT.

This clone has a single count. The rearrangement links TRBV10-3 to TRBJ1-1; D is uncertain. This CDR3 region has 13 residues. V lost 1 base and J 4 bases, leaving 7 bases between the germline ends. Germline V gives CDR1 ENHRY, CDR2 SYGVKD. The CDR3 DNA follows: TGTGCCATCAGTGAGTATGAGGCCACTGAAGCTTTCTTT. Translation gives CAISEYEATEAFF.

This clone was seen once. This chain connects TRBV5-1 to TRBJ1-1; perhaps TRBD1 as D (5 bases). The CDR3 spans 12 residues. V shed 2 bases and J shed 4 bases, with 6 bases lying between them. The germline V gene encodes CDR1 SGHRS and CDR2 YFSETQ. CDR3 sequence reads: CASSFQGTEAFF. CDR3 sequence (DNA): TGCGCCAGCAGCTTCCAGGGCACTGAAGCTTTCTTT.